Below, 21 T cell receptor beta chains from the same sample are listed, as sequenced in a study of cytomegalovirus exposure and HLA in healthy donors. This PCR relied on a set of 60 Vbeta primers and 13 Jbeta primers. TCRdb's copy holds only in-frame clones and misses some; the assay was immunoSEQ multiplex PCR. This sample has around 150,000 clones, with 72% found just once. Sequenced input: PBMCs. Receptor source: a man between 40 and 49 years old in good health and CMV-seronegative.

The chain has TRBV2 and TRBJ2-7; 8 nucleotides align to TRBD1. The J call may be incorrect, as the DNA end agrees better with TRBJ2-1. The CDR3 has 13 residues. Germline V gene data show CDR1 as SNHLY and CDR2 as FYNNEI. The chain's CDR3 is CASRVRGLNEQFF. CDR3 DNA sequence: TGTGCCAGCAGAGTCAGGGGGCTCAATGAGCAGTTCTTC.

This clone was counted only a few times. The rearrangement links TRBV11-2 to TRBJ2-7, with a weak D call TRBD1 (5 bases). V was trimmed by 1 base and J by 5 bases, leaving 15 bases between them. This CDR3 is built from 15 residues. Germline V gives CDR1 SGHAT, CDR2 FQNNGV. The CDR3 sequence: CASSLGVRRVDEQYF. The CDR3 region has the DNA TGTGCCAGCAGCTTAGGAGTACGCAGGGTCGACGAGCAGTACTTC.

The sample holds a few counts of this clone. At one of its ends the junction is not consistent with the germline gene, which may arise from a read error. CDR3 sequence reads: CASSEGGGSYGYPF. Here the CDR3 DNA reads TGTGCCAGCAGCGAGGGAGGGGGTTCCTATGGCTACCCCTTC. The chain links TRBV9 to TRBJ1-2; perhaps TRBD1 as D (6 bases). CDR3 length: 14 amino acids. In germline, CDR1 is SGDLS, CDR2 YYNGEE.

The CDR3 here is CASSFGTSGYNEQFF. The DNA for the CDR3 is TGTGCCAGCAGTTTCGGGACTAGCGGTTACAATGAGCAGTTCTTC. The V and J genes are TRBV6-6 and TRBJ2-1; 11 bases line up with TRBD2. With V trimmed by 4 bases and J by 4 bases, 3 bases remained unmatched. The length of the CDR3 is 15 residues. CDR1 and CDR2 from the germline V gene are MNHNY and SVGAGI (reference sequence).

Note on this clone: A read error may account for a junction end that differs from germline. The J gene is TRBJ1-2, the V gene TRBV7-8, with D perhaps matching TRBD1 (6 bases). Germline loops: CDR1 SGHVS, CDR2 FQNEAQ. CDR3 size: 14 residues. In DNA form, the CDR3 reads TGTGCCAGCAGCTTACGGGGGGCGGACTATGGCTACCCCTTC. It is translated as CASSLRGADYGYPF.

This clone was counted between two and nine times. In DNA, the CDR3 is TGTGCCAGTAGTATAGCCGTGGCGGGCCATCGCACCGGGGAGCTGTTTTTT. Translation: CASSIAVAGHRTGELFF. V usage is TRBV19 and J usage is TRBJ2-2, with D perhaps TRBD2 (5 bases). The germline V gene has CDR1 LNHDA and CDR2 SQIVND (reference sequence). This CDR3 contains 17 residues. Trimming took 1 base from V and 4 from J, leaving 16 bases between them. Filled out from reference TRBV19 and TRBJ2-2, the complete variable domain reads DGGITQSPKYLFRKEGQNVTLSCEQNLNHDAMYWYRQDPGQGLRLIYYSQIVNDFQKGDIAEGYSVSREKKESFPLTVTSAQKNPTAFYLCASSIAVAGHRTGELFFGEGSRLTVL.

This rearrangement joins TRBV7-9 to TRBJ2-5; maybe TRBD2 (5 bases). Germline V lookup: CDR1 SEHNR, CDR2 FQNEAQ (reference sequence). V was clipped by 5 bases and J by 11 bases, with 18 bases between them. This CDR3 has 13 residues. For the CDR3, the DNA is TGTGCCAGCAGCACCGAGACGGGATTGCAGCAGTACTTC. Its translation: CASSTETGLQQYF.

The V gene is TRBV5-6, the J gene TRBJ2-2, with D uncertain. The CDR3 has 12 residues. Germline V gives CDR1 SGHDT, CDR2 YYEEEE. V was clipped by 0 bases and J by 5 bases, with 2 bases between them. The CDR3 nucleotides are TGTGCCAGCAGCTTGGCGACCGGGGAGCTGTTTTTT. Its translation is CASSLATGELFF. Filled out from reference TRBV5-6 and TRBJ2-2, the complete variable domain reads DAGVTQSPTHLIKTRGQQVTLRCSPKSGHDTVSWYQQALGQGPQFIFQYYEEEERQRGNFPDRFSGHQFPNYSSELNVNALLLGDSALYLCASSLATGELFFGEGSRLTVL.

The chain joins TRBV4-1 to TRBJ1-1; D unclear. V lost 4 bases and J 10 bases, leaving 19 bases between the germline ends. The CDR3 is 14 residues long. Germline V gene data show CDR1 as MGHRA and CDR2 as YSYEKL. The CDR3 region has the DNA TGCGCCAGCAGCCTAAGGGCCGGGTCGGAGGGAGCTTTCTTT. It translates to CASSLRAGSEGAFF.

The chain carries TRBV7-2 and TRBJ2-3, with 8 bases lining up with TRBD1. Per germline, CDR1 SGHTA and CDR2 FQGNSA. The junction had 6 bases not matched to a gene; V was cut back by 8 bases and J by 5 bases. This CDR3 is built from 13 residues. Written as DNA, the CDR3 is TGTGCCAGCTGCCAGGGGGCGGTAGATACGCAGTATTTT. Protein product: CASCQGAVDTQYF.

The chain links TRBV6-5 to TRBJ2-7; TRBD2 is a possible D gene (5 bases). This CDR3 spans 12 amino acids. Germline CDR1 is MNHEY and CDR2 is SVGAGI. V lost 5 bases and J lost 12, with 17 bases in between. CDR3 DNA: TGTGCCAGCAGTCAGGTCGGGGTATCGCTGTACTTC. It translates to CASSQVGVSLYF.

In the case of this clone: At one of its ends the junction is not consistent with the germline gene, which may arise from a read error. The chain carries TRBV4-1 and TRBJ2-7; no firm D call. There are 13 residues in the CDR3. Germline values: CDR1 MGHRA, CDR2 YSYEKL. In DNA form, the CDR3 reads TGCGCCAGCAGTCAAGGGCAGTTCTACGAGCAGTACTTC. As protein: CASSQGQFYEQYF.

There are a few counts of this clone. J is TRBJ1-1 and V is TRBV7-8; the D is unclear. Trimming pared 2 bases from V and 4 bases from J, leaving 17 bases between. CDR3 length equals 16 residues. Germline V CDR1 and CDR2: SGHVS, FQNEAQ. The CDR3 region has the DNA TGTGCCAGCAGCTTAAGCACAGCAACCCGGGGCACTGAAGCTTTCTTT. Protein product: CASSLSTATRGTEAFF.

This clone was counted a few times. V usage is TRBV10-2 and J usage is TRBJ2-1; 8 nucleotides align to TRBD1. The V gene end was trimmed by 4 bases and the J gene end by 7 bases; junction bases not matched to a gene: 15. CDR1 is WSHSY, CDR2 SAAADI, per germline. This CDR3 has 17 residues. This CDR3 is CASSASVKGTGGNEQFF. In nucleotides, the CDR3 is TGCGCCAGCAGTGCTTCTGTAAAAGGGACAGGTGGGAATGAGCAGTTCTTC.

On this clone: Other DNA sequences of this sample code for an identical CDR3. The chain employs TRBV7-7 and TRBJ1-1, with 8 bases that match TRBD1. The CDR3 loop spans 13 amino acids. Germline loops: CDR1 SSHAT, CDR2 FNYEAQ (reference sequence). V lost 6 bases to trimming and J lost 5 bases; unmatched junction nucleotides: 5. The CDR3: CASSSDRDTEAFF. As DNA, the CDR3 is TGTGCCAGCAGTTCGGACAGGGATACTGAAGCTTTCTTT.

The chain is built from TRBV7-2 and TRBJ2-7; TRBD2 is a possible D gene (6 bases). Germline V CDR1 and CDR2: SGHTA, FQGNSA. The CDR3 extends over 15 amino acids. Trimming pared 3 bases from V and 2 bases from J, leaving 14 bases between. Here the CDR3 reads CASSLSSGPTYEQYF. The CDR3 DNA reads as TGTGCCAGCAGCTTGTCCAGCGGGCCGACCTACGAGCAGTACTTC.

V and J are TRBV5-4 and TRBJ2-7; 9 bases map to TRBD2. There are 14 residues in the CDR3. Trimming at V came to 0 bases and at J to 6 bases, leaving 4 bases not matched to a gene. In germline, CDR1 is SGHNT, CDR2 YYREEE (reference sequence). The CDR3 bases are TGTGCCAGCAGCTTGGTAGCGGGGGTGGGCGAGCAGTACTTC. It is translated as CASSLVAGVGEQYF.

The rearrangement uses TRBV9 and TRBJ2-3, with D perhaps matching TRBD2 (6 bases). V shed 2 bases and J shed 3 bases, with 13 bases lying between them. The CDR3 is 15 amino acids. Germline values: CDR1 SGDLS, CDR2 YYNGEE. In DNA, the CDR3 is TGTGCCAGCAGCGTCCCGGGACTTCCGACAGATACGCAGTATTTT. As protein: CASSVPGLPTDTQYF.

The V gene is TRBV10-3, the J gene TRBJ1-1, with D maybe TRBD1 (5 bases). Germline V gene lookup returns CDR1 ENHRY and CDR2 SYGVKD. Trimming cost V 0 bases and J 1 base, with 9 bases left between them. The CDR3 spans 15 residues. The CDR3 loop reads CAISESWGANTEAFF. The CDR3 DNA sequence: TGTGCCATCAGTGAGTCATGGGGCGCGAACACTGAAGCTTTCTTT.

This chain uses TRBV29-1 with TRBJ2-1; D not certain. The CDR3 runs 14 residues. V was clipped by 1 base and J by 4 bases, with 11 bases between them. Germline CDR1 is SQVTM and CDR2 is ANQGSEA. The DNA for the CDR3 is TGCAGCGTTGAAGGGGCAGTTTTATACAATGAGCAGTTCTTC. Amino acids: CSVEGAVLYNEQFF.

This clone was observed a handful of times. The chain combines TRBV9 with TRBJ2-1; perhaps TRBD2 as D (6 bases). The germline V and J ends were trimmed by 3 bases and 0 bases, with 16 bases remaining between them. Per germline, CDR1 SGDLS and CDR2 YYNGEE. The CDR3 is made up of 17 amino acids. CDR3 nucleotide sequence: TGTGCCAGCAGCGCAGTACTAGCTCCGAGCTCCTACAATGAGCAGTTCTTC. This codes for CASSAVLAPSSYNEQFF.